Listed below are T cell receptor beta chains from one sample, sequenced in a study of T cells after yellow fever vaccination. TCRdb analysed the 5' RACE reads with MiXCR anew, one entry per CDR3 protein. The sample includes some 340,000 distinct CDR3 sequences, over 4% seen only once; the top ten take under 30%. The input for sequencing was PBMCs, taken 5 days after the yellow fever booster vaccination. The receptor source for this set is a man younger than 35 who received the YFV17D yellow fever vaccine. CDR3s include the opening cysteine and the closing phenylalanine or tryptophan. The D gene is left open where the match is weak. Size values are once, few and many counts, or a class for expanded clones, and some rows have none.

V gene,clone size,J gene,D gene,CDR3 DNA,CDR3 protein
TRBV7-9,few,TRBJ2-5,NA,TGTGCCAGCAGCTGGGGGGTACAAGAGACCCAGTACTTC,CASSWGVQETQYF
TRBV3-1,NA,TRBJ2-3,TRBD2,TGTGCCAGCAGCCAGAGACTAGCGGGGGACACAGATACGCAGTATTTT,CASSQRLAGDTDTQYF
TRBV12-3/TRBV12-4,few,TRBJ1-1,NA,TGTGCCAGCAGGGACCCAGGGGCAGGGAACACTGAAGCTTTCTTT,CASRDPGAGNTEAFF
TRBV10-3,NA,TRBJ2-4,TRBD1,TGTGCCATCAGGGGGACGGGGACAGGGGAAAACATTCAGTACTTC,CAIRGTGTGENIQYF
TRBV4-3,few,TRBJ1-2,TRBD1,TGCGCCAGCAGCCAAGCACCGGGACAGGGGATTAGCTATGGCTACACCTTC,CASSQAPGQGISYGYTF
TRBV6-5,NA,TRBJ2-1,NA,TGTGCCAGCAGTCACCCCTCTGAGTACGGGGCTGAGCAGTTCTTC,CASSHPSEYGAEQFF
TRBV15,few,TRBJ2-3,NA,TGTGCCACCAGCAGATCTGACCGCACAGATACGCAGTATTTT,CATSRSDRTDTQYF
TRBV15,many,TRBJ1-4,NA,TGTGCCACCAGCGGGGACTTAAAGGAAAAACTGTTTTTT,CATSGDLKEKLFF
TRBV4-1,few,TRBJ1-2,TRBD1,TGCGCCAGCAGCCCGACAGGGACTCTTGGCTACACCTTC,CASSPTGTLGYTF
TRBV5-1,few,TRBJ2-6,NA,TGCGCCAGCAGCTTGGACGCGGTGTCTGGGGCCAACGTCCTGACTTTC,CASSLDAVSGANVLTF
TRBV20-1,many,TRBJ1-5,NA,TGCAGTGCTACCCCTAGCAATCAGCCCCAGCATTTT,CSATPSNQPQHF
TRBV6-6,many,TRBJ2-7,NA,TGTGCCACCGAGGCCGGGAGCGAGCAGTACTTC,CATEAGSEQYF
TRBV5-1,NA,TRBJ1-2,NA,TGCGCCAGCAGCTTGTTAGGGTCTGGCTACACCTTC,CASSLLGSGYTF
TRBV5-6,NA,TRBJ2-2,NA,TGTGCCAGCAGCTTGTTGGCAGCCATAAATTCCGGGGAGCTGTTTTTT,CASSLLAAINSGELFF
TRBV11-2,NA,TRBJ1-4,NA,TGTGCCAGCAGCGGTCAGGGGCGGACTAATGAAAAACTGTTTTTT,CASSGQGRTNEKLFF
TRBV14,few,TRBJ1-5,NA,TGTGCCAGCAGCGGAAGGGGTCGTGAAGGTAGCAATCAGCCCCAGCATTTT,CASSGRGREGSNQPQHF
TRBV4-3,NA,TRBJ1-2,NA,TGCGCCAGCAGCCAAGCCAGCGCAGGGGCGAATGGCTACACCTTC,CASSQASAGANGYTF
TRBV5-1,many,TRBJ2-3,NA,TGCGCCAGCAGCTTGGCGGCGGGGGCTAATACGCAGTATTTT,CASSLAAGANTQYF
TRBV27,NA,TRBJ2-3,TRBD2,TGTGCCAGCAAGAGCGGGGGGGCAACAGATACGCAGTATTTT,CASKSGGATDTQYF
TRBV2,few,TRBJ2-2,NA,TGTGCCAGCACGTTCTTCTCGCCCGGGGAGCTGTTTTTT,CASTFFSPGELFF
TRBV10-3,many,TRBJ1-1,NA,TGTGCCATCAGTGACCCTACAGGGTTCAGGGACACTGAAGCTTTCTTT,CAISDPTGFRDTEAFF
TRBV7-3,many,TRBJ2-1,TRBD2,TGTGCCAGCAGCGTAGCGGGGGGGCCATCCTTTCTGGAGTTCTTC,CASSVAGGPSFLEFF
TRBV5-1,few,TRBJ2-1,NA,TGCGCCAGCAGCCGTCGACCAAACAATGAGCAGTTCTTC,CASSRRPNNEQFF
TRBV6-5,many,TRBJ1-1,NA,TGTGCCAGCAGTTACTATGGACGGGGGAACACTGAAGCTTTCTTT,CASSYYGRGNTEAFF
TRBV4-3,few,TRBJ1-2,TRBD1,TGCGCCAGCAGCCAAGAGACAGGGGGCAGGGGCTACACCTTC,CASSQETGGRGYTF
TRBV30,NA,TRBJ2-5,NA,TGTGCCTGGAGCCCCCTAGGTCCGGAGACCCAGTACTTC,CAWSPLGPETQYF
TRBV7-9,NA,TRBJ2-7,NA,TGTGCCAGCAGCCCGAGACAGGAATACGAGCAGTACTTC,CASSPRQEYEQYF
TRBV6-6,NA,TRBJ2-3,TRBD2,TGTGCCAGCAGTTACCCTTTTAGCGGGGGGGCAGCTAGCACAGATACGCAGTATTTT,CASSYPFSGGAASTDTQYF
TRBV7-2,few,TRBJ1-2,NA,TGTGCCAGCAGCTTAATTTTAGGTGGAGGCTACACCTTC,CASSLILGGGYTF
TRBV4-1,NA,TRBJ2-3,NA,TGCGCCAGCAGCCAAGATCGTCAGGGAGTTCAGTATTTT,CASSQDRQGVQYF
TRBV7-9,many,TRBJ1-2,TRBD1,TGTGCCAGCAGCTTAGGGGACAGGCTAAACTATGGCTACACCTTC,CASSLGDRLNYGYTF
TRBV7-3,many,TRBJ2-4,NA,TGTGCCAGCAGCTCTCGACAGGCCGACACTCAGTACTTC,CASSSRQADTQYF
TRBV11-2,NA,TRBJ1-3,NA,TGTGCCAGCAGCTCCAACCGGAAAGACCTCAGGGGACCCGGAAACACCATATATTTT,CASSSNRKDLRGPGNTIYF
TRBV5-1,NA,TRBJ1-2,NA,TGCGCCAACCGGTCAGCAAACTATGGCTACACCTTC,CANRSANYGYTF
TRBV4-1,NA,TRBJ2-2,NA,TGCGCCAGCAGCCCTCCCACCGCCAGGGAGAGCACCGGGGAGCTGTTTTTT,CASSPPTARESTGELFF
TRBV5-1,few,TRBJ2-3,NA,TGCGCCAGCAGCTCACAGGGCTACACAGATACGCAGTATTTT,CASSSQGYTDTQYF
TRBV6-6,NA,TRBJ1-6,NA,TGTGCCAGCAGTTACTCCCTCCAAGGGCCCTATAATTCACCCCTCCACTTT,CASSYSLQGPYNSPLHF
TRBV5-1,NA,TRBJ2-7,TRBD1,TGCGCCAGCAGCTTGGCCGGGACAGGTATCGAGCAGTACTTC,CASSLAGTGIEQYF
TRBV19,many,TRBJ2-1,TRBD2,TGTGCCAGTAGTATAGATCTAGCGGGGGGATATTACAATGAGCAGTTCTTC,CASSIDLAGGYYNEQFF
TRBV10-3,NA,TRBJ2-2,TRBD2,TGTGCCATTCAAACAGGGGGCGGAGGGACTAGCGGAACCGGGGAGCTGTTTTTT,CAIQTGGGGTSGTGELFF
TRBV11-2,few,TRBJ2-7,NA,TGTGCCAGCAGCTTAGAGATCGGAGGGAGATACGAGCAGTACTTC,CASSLEIGGRYEQYF
TRBV5-1,NA,TRBJ2-3,TRBD1,TGCGCCAGCAGCTCCCGGGACAGGAGCACAGATACGCAGTATTTT,CASSSRDRSTDTQYF
TRBV12-3/TRBV12-4,few,TRBJ1-2,NA,TGTGCCAGCAGTAGGCTGGACTATGGCTACACCTTC,CASSRLDYGYTF
TRBV7-2,many,TRBJ2-1,NA,TGTGCCAGCAGCTTAGTGGCGCAGCGCTCCTACAATGAGCAGTTCTTC,CASSLVAQRSYNEQFF
TRBV4-1,few,TRBJ2-2,TRBD1,TGCGCCAGCAGCCTGGGACAGGGGGCCTGGACCGGGGAGCTGTTTTTT,CASSLGQGAWTGELFF
TRBV28,few,TRBJ1-5,NA,TGTGCCAGCAGTTTACCGGGGACTCGCAATCAGCCCCAGCATTTT,CASSLPGTRNQPQHF
TRBV5-1,few,TRBJ2-1,NA,TGCGCCAGCAGCCTCGAGCCCAGGGCTGAGCAGTTCTTC,CASSLEPRAEQFF
TRBV5-1,many,TRBJ1-1,NA,TGTGCCAGCAGCTTACTAGGTGATACTGAAGCTTTCTTT,CASSLLGDTEAFF
TRBV5-6,few,TRBJ1-4,NA,TGTGCCAGCAGCTTGGCTGGGTCTCGGCAGTATAATGAAAAACTGTTTTTT,CASSLAGSRQYNEKLFF
TRBV5-4,few,TRBJ1-4,NA,TGTGCCAGCAGCCCTCAGGGGTATGAAAAACTGTTTTTT,CASSPQGYEKLFF
TRBV6-2/TRBV6-3,few,TRBJ2-1,NA,TGTGCCAGCAGTCCCACCCGGACAGTCCCTTTGGGGCAGTTCTTC,CASSPTRTVPLGQFF
TRBV28,NA,TRBJ1-5,NA,TGTGCCAGCCGGGAAAATAGCTATCAGCCCCTGCATTTT,CASRENSYQPLHF
TRBV5-5,few,TRBJ2-7,NA,TGTGCCAGCAGCCCTTTCTGGCCATCCTACGAGCAGTACTTC,CASSPFWPSYEQYF
TRBV2,NA,TRBJ2-7,NA,TGTGCCAGCAGGAACACAGTTTCCTACGAGCAGTACTTC,CASRNTVSYEQYF